This T cell receptor (beta chain) was sequenced during a study of blood T cell repertoires in COVID-19. Here immunoSEQ multiplex PCR was the method, and the copy in TCRdb shows in-frame clones only, minus some. The sample includes about 670,000 clones, 85% to 90% of them seen just once. The ends were cut back, 2 bases at V and 5 bases at J, with 12 bases in the middle. This CDR3 is built from 14 residues. Germline CDR1 and CDR2: SNHLY and FYNNEI. The sequence derives from a woman under 30 with acute or convalescent COVID-19. Sequencing input: peripheral blood. This chain links TRBV2 with TRBJ1-2, with a weak D call TRBD1 (5 bases). Written as DNA, the CDR3 is TGTGCCAGCAGTGAATCAGGAGGGGTTTATGGCTACACCTTC. It encodes CASSESGGVYGYTF.